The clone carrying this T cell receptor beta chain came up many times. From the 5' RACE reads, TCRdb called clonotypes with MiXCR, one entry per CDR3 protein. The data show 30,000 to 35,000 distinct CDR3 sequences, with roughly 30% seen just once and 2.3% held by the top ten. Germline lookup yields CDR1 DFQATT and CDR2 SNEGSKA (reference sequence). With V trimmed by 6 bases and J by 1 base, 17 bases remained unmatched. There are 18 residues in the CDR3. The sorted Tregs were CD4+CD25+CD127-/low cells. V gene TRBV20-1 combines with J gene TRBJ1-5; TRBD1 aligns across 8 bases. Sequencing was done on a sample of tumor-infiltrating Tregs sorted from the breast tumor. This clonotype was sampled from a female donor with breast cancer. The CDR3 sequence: CSALRAGQAFGSNQPQHF. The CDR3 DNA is TGCAGTGCACTTAGGGCGGGACAGGCCTTTGGGAGCAATCAGCCCCAGCATTTT.